A single TCR beta chain is shown here with its context. Its cognate antigen has yet to be identified. Base qualities are not recorded, but no much larger clone differs from it by a single base. These data come from a study of shared clonotypes between healthy human individuals (dated by TCRdb to the early 2020s). In the study overall: A few men and a couple of women, aged 18 to 49 years, made up the cohort. Different laboratories and diverse techniques were used to prepare libraries and sequence TCR repertoires, to increase sequencing depth and limit assay-specific biases. For each donor, CD4 naive and CD4 memory were each given three plates, CD8 naive was given two plates, and CD8 memory was given one plate. The study deeply sequenced blood TCR repertoires of about 5 healthy adults to estimate repertoire size and the extent of clonotype sharing between individuals. Leukapheresis yielded between about 0.85 and 9 billion PBMCs per donor.

Reading the germline V gene gives CDR1 MNHNS and CDR2 SASEGT. V has 3 bases trimmed and J has 4 bases trimmed; junction bases matching no gene number 11. Reading from cysteine to phenylalanine, the CDR3 counts 16 amino acids. Only the CDR3 part of the read is kept: 48 bases, read in frame from the first base. Healthy HIV-negative adults with no recently reported acute infections or vaccinations were included as donors. Every donor was a Caucasian adult living in Nashville, Tennessee, USA. CD4+ T cells were enriched by magnetic negative selection, after which naive cells were positively selected on CD45RA and the negative fraction was taken as the memory subset. Blood was obtained by leukapheresis, after which PBMCs were separated by Ficoll-Histopaque density gradient centrifugation and cryopreserved in liquid nitrogen vapor phase. Purity and quantity of every magnetically sorted T cell population were checked by analytical flow cytometry. Genomic DNA was isolated from every sorted fraction and measured by UV absorbance on a Nanodrop 2000c.

TCR CDR3 regions were amplified from genomic DNA by multiplex PCR using the deep immunoSEQ assay. Extracted genomic DNA from each cell subset was distributed evenly across all wells of several immunoSEQ 96-well plates, and each plate was treated as a replicate. For sorted subsets, 200 to 250 ng of genomic DNA, equivalent to some 30,000 T cell genomes, went into each replicate PCR. Purified libraries were quantified with a Qubit 3.0 fluorometer, sized on a Bioanalyzer 2100, and re-quantified with the KAPA Library Quantification kit. Each immunoSEQ 96-well plate was sequenced on its own single-read 150-cycle Illumina NextSeq 550 flow cell. Processing in the source paper ran as follows. Because the immunoSEQ output included only junctional sequences and no quality scores, the filtering could not be the same as the filtering used for full-length reads. Sequences were annotated with PyIR, a Python wrapper for IgBLAST v1.9, and V/J genes and CDR3 were assigned using IMGT germline references. Reads were filtered out if the reads had weak V/J assignments (E-value above 1e-6), no CDR3, stop codons, out-of-frame junctions, or ambiguous translated residues. V3J clonotypes were defined as sequences sharing an identical inferred V gene, J gene, and CDR3 amino acid sequence. Percentage overlap between repertoires was calculated by dividing the number of shared unique clonotypes by the size of the smaller repertoire. RTK rarefaction, the Chao1 estimator, and Recon v2.1 estimates of unobserved clonotypes were used to assess repertoire richness. Generation probabilities were computed with OLGA for all TCRbeta clonotypes obtained by the gDNA method from a few donors. What TCRdb holds here is the immuneACCESS table cut down to in-frame rearrangements. Part of the clones is not present; checked against another copy, under half of the missing clones reflect an unresolved V gene, and the others are unexplained. D and trimming come from the DNA, and the V and J calls and clone size come from that table. The sample yields just over 2,000,000 clones; 90% to 95% were counted once. The ten biggest clones cover 0.1% to 0.15% of the sample.

Study-level results and caveats: Even with the large sequencing depth, rarefaction of the sorted-subset datasets indicated that sequencing was incomplete. Higher generation probabilities were observed for clonotypes shared by all four sorted-subset donors than for non-shared clonotypes. The genetic and exposure-history diversity represented was limited by the small number of donors. Naive subsets generally had larger estimated clonotype richness than memory subsets. Approximately 5% of naive CD4, around 3.5% of naive CD8, 2.3% of memory CD4, and 0.4% of memory CD8 clonotypes were shared across several donors. Pairwise subsampling indicated that sequencing depth was expected to affect the degree of clonotype sharing among donors. Only blood was sampled, and tissue TCR repertoires likely differ from those in blood.

The sequenced sample consisted of naive CD4+ T cells sorted from blood. Per the publication, the cell subset or site label means: CD45RA+ positively selected. The sequence links TRBV6-1 to TRBJ1-2; TRBD1 fits 7 bases in the junction. This receptor was obtained from a man younger than 35 in good health. In nucleotide form, the sequence is TGTGCCAGCAGTGAGTTTAACAGGGGAGCCGGCTATGGCTACACCTTC. Its translation is CASSEFNRGAGYGYTF.